One and the same sample provided the 21 T cell receptor beta chains below, sequenced in a study of T-cell memory formation after mild COVID-19. TCRdb reprocessed the 5' RACE reads with MiXCR, giving one entry per CDR3 protein. The sample yields roughly 130,000 distinct CDR3 sequences, about 5.9% seen once. Material for sequencing was PBMCs or a T cell subset sorted from them (not recorded which). These receptors were obtained from an adult woman who had mild COVID-19 (a few samples of this study predate the infection). Cell type and time point are not known.

This clonotype was found a few times. The V call is TRBV6-5, the J call TRBJ2-1; the match to TRBD1 covers 7 bases. Trimming took 6 bases from V and 5 from J; bases not matched to a gene: 7. Germline V gene sequence: CDR1 MNHEY, CDR2 SVGAGI. The CDR3 is 14 amino acids. The CDR3 sequence is CASRKGTAHNEQFF. Here the CDR3 DNA reads TGTGCCAGCAGAAAAGGGACAGCCCACAATGAGCAGTTCTTC.

J is TRBJ1-1 and V is TRBV7-2; weak D call: TRBD1 (5 bases). In germline, CDR1 is SGHTA, CDR2 FQGNSA. The length of the CDR3 is 14 residues. V was shortened by 3 bases and J by 1 base, with 9 bases between the two germline ends. CDR3 in amino acids: CASSLTQGNTEAFF. Written as DNA, the CDR3 is TGTGCCAGCAGCTTGACCCAGGGGAACACTGAAGCTTTCTTT.

J is TRBJ2-1 and V is TRBV14; 8 bases fit TRBD2. This CDR3 has 13 amino acids. The germline gives CDR1 SGHDN, CDR2 FVKESK. With V trimmed by 4 bases and J by 8 bases, 4 bases remained unmatched. The CDR3: CASSPLAGYEQFF. DNA for the CDR3: TGTGCCAGCAGCCCATTAGCGGGGTATGAGCAGTTCTTC.

This clonotype has just a few counts. In nucleotides, the CDR3 is TGTGCCACCAGCAGCGCCGGGGACAGATCTAATCAGCCCCAGCATTTT. Encoded protein: CATSSAGDRSNQPQHF. V gene TRBV15 combines with J gene TRBJ1-5, with 7 nucleotides matching TRBD1. The ends lost 3 bases at V and 4 bases at J; junction bases unmatched: 9. The germline V gene has CDR1 LNHNV and CDR2 YYDKDF (reference sequence). This CDR3 comprises 16 residues.

The V call is TRBV3-1, the J call TRBJ1-6; D gene uncertain. This CDR3 has 17 residues. The germline V gene encodes CDR1 LGHDT and CDR2 YNNKEL (reference sequence). With 0 bases removed from V and 3 bases from J, the gap between germline ends came to 12 bases. In DNA, the CDR3 is TGTGCCAGCAGCCAAGATTATAGTACAGTCTATAATTCACCCCTCCACTTT. Translating gives CASSQDYSTVYNSPLHF.

This clonotype appeared a few times. The DNA of the CDR3 is TGTGCCAGCTCACCACAGACAGAAAATCAGCCCCAGCATTTT. It specifies CASSPQTENQPQHF. V gene TRBV18 combines with J gene TRBJ1-5, with a weak D call TRBD1 (5 bases). Germline assignment: CDR1 KGHSH and CDR2 LQKENI. The CDR3 is 14 residues long. V was shortened by 1 base and J by 4 bases, with 8 bases between the two germline ends.

This clonotype was seen at least ten times. The rearrangement uses TRBV7-9 and TRBJ1-4, with no clear D. The CDR3 is made up of 14 amino acids. V lost 6 bases, J lost 7 bases, and 15 bases lay in between. The germline V gene has CDR1 SEHNR and CDR2 FQNEAQ (reference sequence). The CDR3 DNA is TGTGCCAGCAGTTTAATCCCACCTCGTGAAAAACTGTTTTTT. It encodes CASSLIPPREKLFF.

This clonotype was recorded many times. The V gene is TRBV5-1, the J gene TRBJ2-3; D uncertain. The germline CDR1 and CDR2 sequences are SGHRS and YFSETQ. Trimming removed 3 bases from V and 6 bases from J, with 17 bases in between. The CDR3 runs 15 residues. This chain's CDR3 is CASSYLTGPTDTQYF. CDR3 bases: TGCGCCAGCAGCTACCTAACTGGACCCACGGATACGCAGTATTTT.

On this clonotype itself: A clone one base away is much larger, so this may be a read error. The chain recombines TRBV12-3 or TRBV12-4 with TRBJ1-1; 9 bases match TRBD1. J gave up 4 bases and V 5 bases, and 14 bases lay outside the gene matches. CDR3 length: 17 amino acids. The CDR3 nucleotides read TGTGCCAGCAGTCCACAGGGGGCAATCGTCCGGGGCACTGAAGCTTTCTTT. Translated: CASSPQGAIVRGTEAFF.

The chain combines TRBV4-1 with TRBJ1-2; 8 positions agree with TRBD1. The CDR3 totals 14 residues. Germline CDR1 is MGHRA and CDR2 is YSYEKL. After removal of 3 bases from V and 7 bases from J, the junction contained 7 bases not matched to a gene. CDR3 bases: TGCGCCAGCAGCCACGGACAGGGTCTCAGTGGCTACACCTTC. This translates into CASSHGQGLSGYTF.

This clonotype came up many times. The chain carries TRBV5-1 and TRBJ1-1, with TRBD1 matching 9 bases. The V gene's germline CDR1 is SGHRS and CDR2 YFSETQ. This CDR3 spans 16 amino acids. Unmatched junction bases numbered 13, after V lost 5 bases and J lost 5 bases. This CDR3 reads CASREDRGTLGTEAFF. In DNA form, the CDR3 reads TGCGCCAGCAGGGAGGACAGGGGTACGCTAGGAACTGAAGCTTTCTTT.

This clonotype was observed at least ten times. The chain couples TRBV12-3 or TRBV12-4 to TRBJ1-1; a weak D match, TRBD1 (6 bases). CDR3 length: 15 residues. The V end was cut by 3 bases, the J end by 4 bases, with 15 bases between. The CDR3 protein is CASSFRRGKSTEAFF. Written as DNA, the CDR3 is TGTGCCAGCAGTTTCCGCAGGGGTAAGAGCACTGAAGCTTTCTTT.

In this sample, this clonotype turned up a few times. This chain links TRBV3-1 with TRBJ2-7; the D gene is possibly TRBD2 (5 bases). Germline V lookup: CDR1 LGHDT, CDR2 YNNKEL (reference sequence). V was clipped by 5 bases and J by 6 bases, with 8 bases between them. This CDR3 is built from 11 residues. In nucleotides, the CDR3 is TGTGCCAGCAGCATCGCGGGCGAGCAGTACTTC. It yields the protein CASSIAGEQYF.

This clonotype has a handful of counts. The V call is TRBV20-1, the J call TRBJ1-3; D remains ambiguous. The length of the CDR3 is 11 residues. The germline V gene has CDR1 DFQATT and CDR2 SNEGSKA (reference sequence). V was clipped by 0 bases and J by 8 bases, with 5 bases between them. The CDR3 bases are TGCAGTGCTAGAGATCTATACACCATATATTTT. This gives the protein CSARDLYTIYF.

The rearrangement joins TRBV9 to TRBJ1-1, with 9 bases aligning to TRBD1. This CDR3 contains 16 residues. CDR1 and CDR2 from the germline V gene are SGDLS and YYNGEE. After removal of 0 bases from V and 2 bases from J, the junction contained 5 bases not matched to a gene. Here the CDR3 reads CASSVAPGQGNTEAFF. The CDR3 DNA is TGTGCCAGCAGCGTAGCCCCGGGACAGGGTAACACTGAAGCTTTCTTT. The entire variable domain, with the rest obtained from reference TRBV9 and TRBJ1-1, is as follows: DSGVTQTPKHLITATGQRVTLRCSPRSGDLSVYWYQQSLDQGLQFLIQYYNGEERAKGNILERFSAQQFPDLHSELNLSSLELGDSALYFCASSVAPGQGNTEAFFGQGTRLTVV.

This clonotype was counted between two and nine times. This chain joins TRBV5-1 and TRBJ1-6; weak D call: TRBD1 (5 bases). Germline assignment: CDR1 SGHRS and CDR2 YFSETQ. With 0 bases removed from V and 10 bases from J, the gap between germline ends came to 11 bases. The CDR3 runs to 14 residues. The CDR3 spells CASSLDRGSSPLHF. As DNA, the CDR3 is TGCGCCAGCAGCTTGGATAGGGGATCATCACCCCTCCACTTT.

The CDR3: CASSASRWEQYF. CDR3 in DNA: TGTGCCAGCAGTGCATCCCGCTGGGAGCAGTACTTC. V gene TRBV2 combines with J gene TRBJ2-7; D call uncertain. V dropped 4 bases and J dropped 7 bases, with 11 bases sitting between them. This CDR3 has 12 amino acids. Germline CDR1 is SNHLY and CDR2 is FYNNEI. The whole variable domain, remainder taken from reference TRBV2 and TRBJ2-7, is EPEVTQTPSHQVTQMGQEVILRCVPISNHLYFYWYRQILGQKVEFLVSFYNNEISEKSEIFDDQFSVERPDGSNFTLKIRSTKLEDSAMYFCASSASRWEQYFGPGTRLTVT.

This clonotype has a handful of counts. The chain joins TRBV4-1 to TRBJ1-2; D is perhaps TRBD1 (6 bases). There are 15 residues in the CDR3. V was shortened by 0 bases and J by 7 bases, with 15 bases between the two germline ends. CDR1 and CDR2 (germline): MGHRA, YSYEKL. In DNA, the CDR3 is TGCGCCAGCAGCCAAGAAGCAGGGGTTAGTGGTGGCTACACCTTC. This codes for CASSQEAGVSGGYTF.

In this sample, this clonotype turned up many times. The rearrangement links TRBV5-6 to TRBJ2-2; 11 nucleotides agree with TRBD2. J gave up 4 bases and V 2 bases, and 4 bases lay outside the gene matches. CDR3 size: 16 residues. The V gene's germline CDR1 is SGHDT and CDR2 YYEEEE. As DNA, the CDR3 is TGTGCCAGCAGCTTCGGCCTAGCGGGAGGCACCGGGGAGCTGTTTTTT. Translation: CASSFGLAGGTGELFF.

This clonotype occurred a few times. A much larger clone lies one base from this, so it may be a read error. The chain carries TRBV5-1 and TRBJ2-2, with 7 bases fitting TRBD2. The CDR3 contains 15 residues. Germline-derived CDR1 and CDR2 are SGHRS and YFSETQ. For the CDR3, the DNA is TGCGCCAGCAGCGTGACTAGCACCCAGGGCGGGGAGCTGATTTTT. It yields the protein CASSVTSTQGGELIF. The whole variable domain, filled in from reference TRBV5-1 and TRBJ2-2, reads KAGVTQTPRYLIKTRGQQVTLSCSPISGHRSVSWYQQTPGQGLQFLFEYFSETQRNKGNFPGRFSGRQFSNSRSEMNVSTLELGDSALYLCASSVTSTQGGELIFGEGSRLTVL.

The V gene is TRBV20-1, the J gene TRBJ1-2; TRBD1 agrees at 9 bases. Unmatched junction bases numbered 15, after V lost 6 bases and J lost 4 bases. The CDR3 spans 16 residues. Germline CDR1 reads DFQATT; CDR2 reads SNEGSKA (reference sequence). The CDR3 coding sequence is TGCAGTGCCGCCACAGATGCCGGGACAGGGCTCTATGGCTACACCTTC. It yields the protein CSAATDAGTGLYGYTF.